The clone carrying this TCR beta chain was counted a single time. V was trimmed by 0 bases and J by 7 bases, leaving 12 bases between them. The CDR3 spans 14 residues. Germline V gives CDR1 MDHEN, CDR2 SYDVKM. This specimen belongs to a study of blood T cell repertoires in COVID-19. Background on the study: T cells, B-cell-depleted T cells, or PBMCs supplied cDNA or gDNA.

Original processing notes: Using reference gene primer amplification, nucleated cell counts were estimated. This table comes from immunoSEQ multiplex PCR, and its TCRdb copy is limited to in-frame clones, with some not included. V and J calls and clone size are as listed in that table; D and trimming were resolved from the DNA. The table shows 320,000 or so clones, with less than 90% occurring only once. This TCR was recovered from a woman aged 25-40 years who had recovered from COVID-19. Sequenced sample: PBMCs or T cells enriched from blood (not recorded which). The genes are TRBV28 and TRBJ1-2; D is possibly TRBD1 (5 bases). CDR3 nucleotide sequence: TGTGCCAGCAGTTTATGGGGGCGCCTTCGTGGCTACACCTTC. Protein sequence: CASSLWGRLRGYTF.